The rows below give T cell receptor beta chains drawn from one sample of a study of cytomegalovirus exposure and HLA in healthy donors. Assay used: immunoSEQ multiplex PCR; TCRdb lists only in-frame clones, some missing. The sample comprises some 81,000 clones, 72% of which are singletons, and approximately 10% rests with the top ten. The sequenced sample consisted of PBMCs. The source of these receptors is a woman between 40 and 50 years old in good health and CMV-seropositive. The CDR3 runs from the conserved cysteine through the conserved F or W. The D gene is left open where the match is weak. Clone size is given for some rows only: seen once, a few or many times, or a class if the clone is expanded.

CDR3nt: TGTGCCAGCAGTGCACTAGCGGGGGGGCCTAATGAGCAGTTCTTC
CDR3aa: CASSALAGGPNEQFF
abundance: NA
v_gene: TRBV6-6
j_gene: TRBJ2-1
d_gene: TRBD2

CDR3nt: TGTGCCATCAGTGAGCTTAATCTGGGTCAGGGTGGCTACACCTTC
CDR3aa: CAISELNLGQGGYTF
abundance: NA
v_gene: TRBV10-3
j_gene: TRBJ1-2
d_gene: NA

CDR3nt: TGTGCCAGCTCAACGAGGGGGCATTACGAGCAGTACTTC
CDR3aa: CASSTRGHYEQYF
abundance: NA
v_gene: TRBV5-5
j_gene: TRBJ2-7
d_gene: TRBD1

CDR3nt: TGTGCCAGCAGCTTAGGGTGGACTTTTGAGGCTTTCTTT
CDR3aa: CASSLGWTFEAFF
abundance: NA
v_gene: TRBV7-9
j_gene: TRBJ1-1
d_gene: NA

CDR3nt: TGCGCCAGCAGCTGGGACAGGGGAGGAACCGGGGAGCTGTTTTTT
CDR3aa: CASSWDRGGTGELFF
abundance: NA
v_gene: TRBV5-1
j_gene: TRBJ2-2
d_gene: TRBD1

CDR3nt: TGCGCCAGCACCAGCGGGAACACCGGGGAGCTGTTTTTT
CDR3aa: CASTSGNTGELFF
abundance: NA
v_gene: TRBV10-1
j_gene: TRBJ2-2
d_gene: NA

CDR3nt: TGTGCCAGTAGTATGAAATCGCGAAGTAGCACAGATACGCAGTATTTT
CDR3aa: CASSMKSRSSTDTQYF
abundance: few
v_gene: TRBV19
j_gene: TRBJ2-3
d_gene: NA

CDR3nt: TGTGCCAGCAGCTTAGTAGGAGCACAGTACTTC
CDR3aa: CASSLVGAQYF
abundance: NA
v_gene: TRBV7-8
j_gene: TRBJ2-5
d_gene: NA

CDR3nt: TGTGCCATCAGTGAGTCTGCCGGGACAGGTGGGGCCTATGGCTACACCTTC
CDR3aa: CAISESAGTGGAYGYTF
abundance: NA
v_gene: TRBV10-3
j_gene: TRBJ1-2
d_gene: TRBD1

CDR3nt: TGTGCAAGTCGGCGTACCGGGACTAGCTACGAGCAGTACTTC
CDR3aa: CASRRTGTSYEQYF
abundance: NA
v_gene: TRBV12-2
j_gene: TRBJ2-7
d_gene: NA

CDR3nt: TGTGCCAGCAGCCAACCAAAGGGACAGGGGAACACTGAAGCTTTCTTT
CDR3aa: CASSQPKGQGNTEAFF
abundance: NA
v_gene: TRBV7-9
j_gene: TRBJ1-1
d_gene: TRBD1

CDR3nt: TGTGCCAGCAGCCAAAGATTAGCGGGCCTTCTCGGCGGGGAGCTGTTTTTT
CDR3aa: CASSQRLAGLLGGELFF
abundance: once
v_gene: TRBV7-2
j_gene: TRBJ2-2
d_gene: TRBD2